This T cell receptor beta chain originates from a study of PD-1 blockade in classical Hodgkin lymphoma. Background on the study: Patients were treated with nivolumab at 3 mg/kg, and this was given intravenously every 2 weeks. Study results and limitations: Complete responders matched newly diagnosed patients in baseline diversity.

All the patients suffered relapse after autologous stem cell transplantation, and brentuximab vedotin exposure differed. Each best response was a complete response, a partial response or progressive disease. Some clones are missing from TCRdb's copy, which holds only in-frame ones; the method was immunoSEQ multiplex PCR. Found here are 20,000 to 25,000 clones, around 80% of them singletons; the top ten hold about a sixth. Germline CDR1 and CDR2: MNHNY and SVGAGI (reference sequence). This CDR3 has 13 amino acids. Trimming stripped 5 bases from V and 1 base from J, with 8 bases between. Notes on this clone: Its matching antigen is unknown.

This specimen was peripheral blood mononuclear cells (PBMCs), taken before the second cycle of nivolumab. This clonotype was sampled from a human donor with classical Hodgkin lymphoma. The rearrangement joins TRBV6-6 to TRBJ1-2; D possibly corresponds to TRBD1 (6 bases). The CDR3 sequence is CASSRTDNYGYTF. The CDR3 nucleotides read TGTGCCAGCAGTCGGACAGATAACTATGGCTACACCTTC.